A selection of T cell receptor beta chains follows, all from one sample in a study of STAT5B mutations in CD4+ large granular lymphocyte leukemia. TCRdb keeps only in-frame clones here, not all; method: immunoSEQ multiplex PCR. The repertoire includes some 51,000 clones, about four fifths of them detected once, and 0.35% to 0.4% sits in the top ten. Sequencing was performed on CD4+ T cells from blood buffy coats. The receptors come from a human donor in good health. CDR3s include the opening cysteine and the closing phenylalanine or tryptophan. A D gene is named only where the DNA matches it firmly. The size of a clone is reported for some rows only, either as once, few or many, or as a class for expanded clones.

D gene	V gene	J gene	clone size	CDR3 protein	CDR3 DNA
TRBD1	TRBV9	TRBJ2-7	once	CASSVVYRDRGSSYEQYF	TGTGCCAGCAGCGTAGTCTACCGGGACAGGGGAAGCTCCTACGAGCAGTACTTC
TRBD1	TRBV19	TRBJ2-7	few	CATRDRRRREQYF	TGTGCCACCCGGGACAGGCGGAGAAGGGAGCAGTACTTC
NA	TRBV27	TRBJ1-6	NA	CASSRVPGSPLHF	TGTGCCAGCAGCAGGGTCCCCGGATCACCCCTCCACTTT
NA	TRBV10-2	TRBJ2-2	NA	CASSGRGTNTGELFF	TGCGCCAGCAGTGGACGGGGGACAAACACCGGGGAGCTGTTTTTT
NA	TRBV5-1	TRBJ2-3	NA	CASSLERATADTQYF	TGCGCCAGCAGCTTGGAAAGGGCTACAGCAGATACGCAGTATTTT
NA	TRBV9	TRBJ1-4	NA	CASSASGTTNEKLFF	TGTGCCAGCAGCGCCTCAGGGACAACTAATGAAAAACTGTTTTTT
NA	TRBV6-5	TRBJ2-5	NA	CASSYGAGQETQYF	TGTGCCAGCAGTTACGGTGCGGGGCAAGAGACCCAGTACTTC
TRBD1	TRBV18	TRBJ1-6	NA	CASSPRDRGINSPLHF	TGTGCCAGCTCACCAAGAGACAGGGGGATTAATTCACCCCTCCACTTT
NA	TRBV30	TRBJ1-1	NA	CAWSVPQMNTEAFF	TGTGCCTGGAGTGTTCCGCAAATGAACACTGAAGCTTTCTTT
NA	TRBV5-6	TRBJ1-4	NA	CASSLAGYEKLFF	TGTGCCAGCAGCTTGGCAGGGTATGAAAAACTGTTTTTT
NA	TRBV4-1	TRBJ1-5	NA	CASSQVGLNQPQHF	TGCGCCAGCAGCCAAGTAGGATTGAATCAGCCCCAGCATTTT
NA	TRBV7-9	TRBJ1-4	NA	CASSLKGSEKLFF	TGTGCCAGCAGCTTGAAAGGGAGTGAAAAACTGTTTTTT
TRBD2	TRBV2	TRBJ2-7	NA	CASSPGLPLEQYF	TGTGCCAGCAGTCCGGGACTACCCTTAGAGCAGTACTTC
TRBD1	TRBV6-1	TRBJ2-7	NA	CASSNRDSYEQYF	TGTGCCAGCAGTAATCGGGACAGCTACGAGCAGTACTTC
NA	TRBV23-1	TRBJ2-2	NA	CASSQSGAQGINTGELFF	TGCGCCAGCAGTCAATCGGGAGCGCAGGGGATAAACACCGGGGAGCTGTTTTTT
NA	TRBV15	TRBJ1-5	NA	CATSRTLTGHWTNQPQHF	TGTGCCACCAGCAGGACTCTAACGGGCCACTGGACAAATCAGCCCCAGCATTTT
NA	TRBV7-9	TRBJ2-3	NA	CASSLEGTRGDTQYF	TGTGCCAGCAGCTTAGAGGGAACCAGGGGAGATACGCAGTATTTT
TRBD1	TRBV19	TRBJ1-5	NA	CASSTNGGQGNQPQHF	TGTGCCAGTAGCACAAACGGCGGACAGGGCAATCAGCCCCAGCATTTT
TRBD1	TRBV28	TRBJ1-1	NA	CASGSPGGKRATEAFF	TGTGCCAGCGGTTCCCCAGGGGGCAAAAGAGCGACTGAAGCTTTCTTT
NA	TRBV2	TRBJ2-1	once	CASSEYWDTYNEQFF	TGTGCCAGCAGTGAGTATTGGGACACCTACAATGAGCAGTTCTTC
TRBD2	TRBV10-2	TRBJ2-7	NA	CASSEPGLVAYEQYF	TGCGCCAGCAGTGAGCCGGGACTAGTTGCCTACGAGCAGTACTTC
TRBD1	TRBV5-6	TRBJ1-6	NA	CASSSGTGAENSPLHF	TGTGCCAGCAGCTCGGGGACAGGGGCGGAGAATTCACCCCTCCACTTT
NA	TRBV2	TRBJ2-3	NA	CASRGDTDTQYF	TGTGCCAGCAGGGGGGATACAGATACGCAGTATTTT
NA	TRBV20-1	TRBJ2-5	NA	CSALRETQYF	TGCAGTGCTCTGCGGGAGACCCAGTACTTC
NA	TRBV20-1	TRBJ2-5	NA	CSAGEETQYF	TGCAGTGCCGGGGAAGAGACCCAGTACTTC
NA	TRBV7-6	TRBJ1-1	NA	CASSSGPRVGTEAFF	TGTGCCAGCAGTTCCGGTCCACGGGTTGGGACTGAAGCTTTCTTT
NA	TRBV29-1	TRBJ2-7	NA	CSVADTPRGEQYF	TGCAGCGTGGCTGACACGCCTCGGGGTGAGCAGTACTTC
NA	TRBV7-9	TRBJ1-2	NA	CASSLIGGFNGYTF	TGTGCCAGCAGCTTAATAGGGGGTTTTAATGGCTACACCTTC
NA	TRBV5-4	TRBJ1-2	NA	CASSQDSLEGYTF	TGTGCCAGCAGTCAGGACAGCCTAGAAGGCTACACCTTC
NA	TRBV5-1	TRBJ1-1	NA	CASSLLQQANTEAFF	TGCGCCAGCAGCTTGCTACAACAGGCTAACACTGAAGCTTTCTTT
NA	TRBV2	TRBJ1-5	NA	CASSDRGRSTQPQHF	TGTGCCAGCAGTGACCGGGGAAGGAGTACTCAGCCCCAGCATTTT
NA	TRBV18	TRBJ1-2	NA	CASSLATYGYTF	TGTGCCAGCTCACTTGCCACCTATGGCTACACCTTC
NA	TRBV9	TRBJ2-3	NA	CASSVAGRSDTQYF	TGTGCCAGCAGCGTCGCGGGAAGGTCAGATACGCAGTATTTT
TRBD1	TRBV19	TRBJ1-1	NA	CASSRQGVGTEAFF	TGTGCCAGTAGTCGCCAGGGGGTTGGCACTGAAGCTTTCTTT
NA	TRBV5-1	TRBJ1-1	NA	CASSLGGATGDTEAFF	TGCGCCAGCAGCTTGGGGGGCGCCACCGGGGACACTGAAGCTTTCTTT
NA	TRBV5-6	TRBJ1-2	NA	CASSHPARPYGYTF	TGTGCCAGCAGCCACCCGGCCCGACCCTATGGCTACACCTTC
TRBD1	TRBV5-6	TRBJ2-7	once	CASSLGQYEQYF	TGTGCCAGCAGCCTGGGACAGTACGAGCAGTACTTC
NA	TRBV9	TRBJ1-5	NA	CASSVGKNVNQPQHF	TGTGCCAGCAGCGTCGGTAAAAATGTCAATCAGCCCCAGCATTTT
NA	TRBV6-4	TRBJ2-1	NA	CASSDDYRSYNEQFF	TGTGCCAGCAGTGACGACTACCGCTCCTACAATGAGCAGTTCTTC
NA	TRBV7-9	TRBJ2-4	NA	CASSGIGGGVDIQYF	TGTGCCAGCAGCGGCATTGGGGGAGGAGTGGACATTCAGTACTTC
TRBD1	TRBV2	TRBJ1-2	NA	CATETGVRSGYTF	TGTGCCACGGAAACAGGGGTTCGGTCTGGCTACACCTTC
TRBD1	TRBV9	TRBJ1-2	NA	CASSVEDRVRRLNYGYTF	TGTGCCAGCAGCGTAGAGGACAGGGTTCGGCGTTTGAACTATGGCTACACCTTC
TRBD1	TRBV11-3	TRBJ2-1	NA	CASSPGLGQFYNEQFF	TGTGCCAGCAGCCCCGGGTTGGGACAGTTCTACAATGAGCAGTTCTTC
TRBD1	TRBV5-1	TRBJ2-7	NA	CASNWDRGYEQYF	TGCGCCAGCAACTGGGACAGGGGTTACGAGCAGTACTTC
TRBD1	TRBV5-1	TRBJ1-4	NA	CASSYDRGDEKLFF	TGCGCCAGCAGCTACGACAGGGGGGATGAAAAACTGTTTTTT
TRBD1	TRBV5-4	TRBJ2-7	NA	CASSLNPRGLYEQYF	TGTGCCAGCAGCTTAAACCCCAGGGGGCTATACGAGCAGTACTTC
NA	TRBV5-1	TRBJ2-1	NA	CASSVGVGEYNEQFF	TGCGCCAGCAGCGTTGGCGTTGGGGAATACAATGAGCAGTTCTTC
TRBD1	TRBV19	TRBJ1-1	NA	CASSKGQFFNTEAFF	TGTGCCAGTAGTAAGGGACAGTTTTTTAACACTGAAGCTTTCTTT
NA	TRBV6-5	TRBJ1-5	NA	CASSSSAGGSTQPQHF	NA
TRBD1	TRBV5-5	TRBJ2-2	NA	CASSPRQGWTGELFF	TGTGCCAGCAGCCCGAGACAGGGGTGGACCGGGGAGCTGTTTTTT